The clone carrying this T cell receptor (beta chain) was recorded at least ten times. Antigen unknown. The CDR3 covers 11 residues. The germline gives CDR1 MGHDK, CDR2 SYGVNS. With 1 base removed from V and 8 bases from J, the gap between germline ends came to 5 bases. The data were taken from a study of cytomegalovirus exposure and HLA in healthy donors. The PCR was carried out with 60 Vbeta primers and 13 Jbeta primers. The protocol was immunoSEQ multiplex PCR, while the TCRdb copy is restricted to in-frame clones and leaves out a portion. This table has approximately 88,000 clones, 64% appearing once. Study outcomes and limitations: Later genetic work tied a missense DCLRE1C variant to beta-chain V and J trimming. In a later analysis, DRB1 alleles had the most associated TCRs; HLA-C alleles the fewest. Both high specificity and high sensitivity reportedly marked the classifier's diagnosis of cytomegalovirus status.

V is TRBV25-1 and J is TRBJ1-2; D may be TRBD1 (5 bases). The sequence was obtained from a man in his 60s in good health and CMV-seronegative. The sequencing sample was made of PBMCs. CDR3 protein: CASSESGGYTF. In DNA form, the CDR3 reads TGTGCCAGCAGTGAATCAGGGGGCTACACCTTC.